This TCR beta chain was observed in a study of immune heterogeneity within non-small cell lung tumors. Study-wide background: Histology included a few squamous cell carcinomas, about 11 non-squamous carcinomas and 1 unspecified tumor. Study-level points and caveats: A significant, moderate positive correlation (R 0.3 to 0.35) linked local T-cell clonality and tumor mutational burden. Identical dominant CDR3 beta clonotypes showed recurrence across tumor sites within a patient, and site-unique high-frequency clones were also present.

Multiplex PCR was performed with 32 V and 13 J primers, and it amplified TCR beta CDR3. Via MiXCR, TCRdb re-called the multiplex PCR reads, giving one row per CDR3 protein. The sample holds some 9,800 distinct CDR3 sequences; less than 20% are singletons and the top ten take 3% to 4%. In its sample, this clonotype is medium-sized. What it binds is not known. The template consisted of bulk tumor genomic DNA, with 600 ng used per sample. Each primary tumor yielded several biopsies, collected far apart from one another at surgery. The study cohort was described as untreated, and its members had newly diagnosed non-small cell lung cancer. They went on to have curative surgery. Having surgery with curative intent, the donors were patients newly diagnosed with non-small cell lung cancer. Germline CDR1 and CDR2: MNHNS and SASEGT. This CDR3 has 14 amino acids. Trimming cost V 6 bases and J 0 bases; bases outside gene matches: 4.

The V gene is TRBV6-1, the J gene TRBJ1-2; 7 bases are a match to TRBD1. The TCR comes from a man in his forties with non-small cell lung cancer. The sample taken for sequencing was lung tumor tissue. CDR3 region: CASRHDRANYGYTF. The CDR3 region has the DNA TGTGCCAGCAGACACGACAGGGCTAACTATGGCTACACCTTC.